A single sample is the source of the 20 T cell receptor beta chains below, sequenced in a study of tumor and adjacent non-tumor tissue in lung cancer (dated by TCRdb to 2016 to 2019). RNA was isolated from bulk unsorted tissue, and RNA quality was assessed with a NanoDrop ND-1000 and an Agilent 2100. To prepare the library, multiplex PCR was applied. Sequenced using an Illumina HiSeq 2500. TCRbeta libraries were built by three rounds of nested PCR using primers (Table S4), following protocols modified from ARM-PCR. The public reads were quality trimmed at Q25 with fastp and then assembled into clones with MiXCR by TCRdb, keeping productive beta chains. Rows with one shared CDR3 protein collapse into an entry with the most common genes and DNA. This sample has approximately 100,000 distinct CDR3 sequences in its table, and more than 70% of those were observed once. The top ten hold roughly 35% of the sample.

Source material: lung tumor tissue. The receptors shown here come from a woman in her fifties or sixties with non-small cell lung cancer.

The chain combines TRBV5-1 with TRBJ2-2, with D possibly being TRBD1 (5 bases). V lost 1 base to trimming and J lost 13 bases, with 14 bases between them. Germline CDR1 and CDR2: SGHRS and YFSETQ. The CDR3 is 13 residues long. DNA of the CDR3: TGCGCCAGCAGCTTGACGGAATCCAGGGTGCTGTTTTTT. It codes for CASSLTESRVLFF.

Note on this clonotype: At one of its ends the junction is not consistent with the germline gene, which may arise from a read error. The chain is built from TRBV20-1 and TRBJ1-4, with a weak D call TRBD1 (5 bases). Germline assignment: CDR1 DFQATT and CDR2 SNEGSKA (reference sequence). CDR3 size: 15 residues. The chain's CDR3 is CSARPIGVTNEELFF. CDR3 DNA: TGCAGTGCTAGGCCCATAGGGGTAACTAATGAAGAACTGTTTTTT.

This clonotype has a single count. Germline and junction disagree at one end, which may indicate a read error. The V and J genes are TRBV11-2 and TRBJ1-5, with 8 bases identical to TRBD1. There are 13 residues in the CDR3. The germline V gene has CDR1 SGHAT and CDR2 FQNNGV. This CDR3 is CTSSRDRCQPHHF. The CDR3 DNA reads as TGCACCAGCTCCCGGGACAGGTGTCAGCCCCATCATTTT. Supplemented by reference TRBV11-2 and TRBJ1-5, the full variable domain reads EAGVAQSPRYKIIEKRQSVAFWCNPISGHATLYWYQQILGQGPKLLIQFQNNGVVDDSQLPKDRFSAERLKGVDSTLKIQPAKLEDSAVYLCTSSRDRCQPHHFGDGTRLSIL.

Details on this clonotype: The conserved phenylalanine or tryptophan is not found at the CDR3 terminus, so this likely reflects a read error. The chain links TRBV11-2 to TRBJ1-5; tentative D call: TRBD2 (6 bases). TRBJ2-3 matches the DNA end more closely, so the J call is doubtful. The germline gives CDR1 SGHAT, CDR2 FQNNGV. The CDR3 is 13 residues long. This CDR3 reads CASSLEGGQPQYC. The CDR3 nucleotides are TGTGCCAGCAGCTTGGAGGGAGGCCAGCCCCAGTATTGT.

This clonotype has only a few counts. The J gene is TRBJ2-1, the V gene TRBV5-4, with 8 bases aligning to TRBD2. After removal of 5 bases from V and 9 bases from J, the junction contained 16 bases not matched to a gene. Germline CDR1 is SGHNT and CDR2 is YYREEE (reference sequence). This CDR3 spans 16 amino acids. The CDR3 reads CASRIGGAMGGGEQFF. CDR3 in DNA: TGTGCCAGCAGGATCGGGGGGGCCATGGGGGGTGGTGAGCAGTTCTTC.

The J gene is TRBJ2-3, the V gene TRBV4-3; a possible D gene is TRBD1 (5 bases). The tail of the sequence fits TRBJ1-5 better, so the J call may be wrong. Germline CDR1 reads LGHNA; CDR2 reads YSLEER. CDR3 length: 15 residues. CDR3 residues: CANSQGTSGADTQHF. The CDR3 bases are TGCGCCAACAGTCAAGGGACTAGCGGGGCAGATACGCAGCATTTT.

In regard to this clonotype: A much larger clonotype is one base distant, so this may be a read error. A read error is likely, as this CDR3 ends without the conserved phenylalanine or tryptophan. This chain joins TRBV29-1 and TRBJ2-2; D gene unclear. Trimming cost V 4 bases and J 3 bases, with 3 bases left between them. The CDR3 consists of 11 residues. CDR1 is SQVTM, CDR2 ANQGSEA, per germline. Written as DNA, the CDR3 is TGCAGCGTTGGGGACACCGGGGAGCTGTTTTTA. This translates into CSVGDTGELFL.

The genes are TRBV12-5 and TRBJ2-5; 8 bases are a match to TRBD2. Germline CDR1 LGHNT, CDR2 FRNRAP. This CDR3 has 14 residues. The CDR3 DNA is TGTGGCAGTGGTTTGGGGCCCAGCGGGGGGACCCAGTACTTC. Protein: CGSGLGPSGGTQYF.

As concerns this clonotype: The junction and the germline gene differ at one end; a read error may be behind it. This chain uses TRBV30 with TRBJ1-4, with 7 positions matching TRBD1. The CDR3 has 14 amino acids. From germline, CDR1 is GTSNPN and CDR2 SVGIG (reference sequence). DNA for the CDR3: TGTGCCTGGAGGCGACAGGGAGATAATGGAAAACTGTTTTTT. Residues: CAWRRQGDNGKLFF.

Concerning this clonotype itself: The germline gene is not matched at one end of the junction; a read error may be the cause. The chain employs TRBV7-8 and TRBJ1-2; no reliable D call. The CDR3 is 16 residues long. Germline loops: CDR1 SGHVS, CDR2 FQNEAQ. The CDR3 DNA reads TGTACCAGCAGCTTAGGTTTAGGCTCCCTTAACTATGGCTACACCTTC. Translating gives CTSSLGLGSLNYGYTF. The full variable domain, in which reference TRBV7-8 and TRBJ1-2 provide the parts outside the CDR3, is GAGVSQSPRYKVAKRGQDVALRCDPISGHVSLFWYQQALGQGPEFLTYFQNEAQLDKSGLPSDRFFAERPEGSVSTLKIQRTQQEDSAVYLCTSSLGLGSLNYGYTFGSGTRLTVV.

CDR3 region: CASSQDRDGAETQYF. In nucleotides, the CDR3 is TGCGCCAGCAGCCAAGATCGGGACGGGGCCGAGACCCAGTACTTC. The chain links TRBV4-1 to TRBJ2-5, with D perhaps matching TRBD1 or TRBD2 (5 bases each). V gave up 0 bases and J gave up 5 bases, with 13 bases separating them. Germline-derived CDR1 and CDR2 are MGHRA and YSYEKL. The CDR3 is 15 amino acids.

The table lists this clonotype with a count of one. This chain joins TRBV11-2 and TRBJ2-2; D possibly corresponds to TRBD2 (5 bases). Trimming shortened V by 6 bases and J by 4 bases, and 12 bases separated the two germline ends. The CDR3 is made up of 14 amino acids. The germline CDR1 and CDR2 sequences are SGHAT and FQNNGV. CDR3 coding DNA: TGTGCCAGCAGGAGAGAAGGAGGCACCGGGGAGCTGTTTTTT. Amino acid sequence: CASRREGGTGELFF.

As to this clonotype: The junction shows a germline mismatch at one end, possibly a read error. CDR3 sequence reads: CSSILAGGLREHYF. DNA for the CDR3: TGCAGTTCTATACTAGCGGGGGGCCTGCGTGAGCACTACTTC. V usage is TRBV20-1 and J usage is TRBJ2-7, with 12 bases aligning to TRBD2. The CDR3 runs 14 residues. CDR1 and CDR2 (germline): DFQATT, SNEGSKA (reference sequence).

Many counts were recorded for this clonotype. This rearrangement joins TRBV6-5 to TRBJ1-5, with TRBD1 matching over 7 bases. The CDR3 sequence is 17 residues long. Germline V gene data show CDR1 as MNHEY and CDR2 as SVGAGI. Trimming took 2 bases from V and 4 from J; bases not matched to a gene: 11. DNA for the CDR3: TGTGCCAGCAGTTACCCCCCCCGGGACAGAAATAATCAGCCCCAGCATTTT. Encoded protein: CASSYPPRDRNNQPQHF.

Concerning this clonotype: The junction departs from the called germline gene at one end, perhaps through a read error. The rearrangement joins TRBV6-5 to TRBJ2-5; perhaps TRBD2 as D (7 bases). The germline V gene has CDR1 MNHEY and CDR2 SVGAGI. This CDR3 comprises 16 residues. CDR3 residues: CASSYSVGEGEETQYF. CDR3 sequence (DNA): TGTGCCAGCAGTTACTCGGTTGGGGAGGGGGAAGAGACTCAGTACTTC.

Points on this clonotype: The final CDR3 position lacks the conserved phenylalanine or tryptophan, pointing to a likely read error. The DNA is left out, because the CDR3 cannot be placed on it with certainty; the CDR3 is given as TCRdb lists it. The chain links TRBV12-3 or TRBV12-4 to TRBJ2-6; the table's D call TRBD1 went unverified against the DNA. Including both end residues, the CDR3 is 18 amino acids long. CDR3 sequence: CASTPNTGGSTGANVLAL.

With regard to this clonotype: This may be a read error, as it is one base from a much larger clone. The rearrangement links TRBV6-1 to TRBJ1-3; D not resolved. Trimming took 0 bases from V and 1 from J, leaving 10 bases between them. CDR3 length equals 16 residues. Per germline, CDR1 MNHNS and CDR2 SASEGT. This CDR3 is CASSEAGSRSGNTIYF. Written as DNA, the CDR3 is TGTGCCAGCAGTGAAGCGGGCAGCAGGTCTGGAAACACCATATATTTT.

A single count supports this clonotype. A read error may produce the germline difference seen at one junction end. The rearrangement uses TRBV29-1 and TRBJ1-2; weak D call: TRBD1 (5 bases). Germline V gene data show CDR1 as SQVTM and CDR2 as ANQGSEA. This CDR3 is 14 amino acids long. The DNA for the CDR3 is TGTAGCGTTGAAGAGACAGAGTCTAACTATGGCTACACCTTC. Translating it yields CSVEETESNYGYTF.

A note on this clonotype: One end of the junction is discordant with germline, which a read error may explain. The rearrangement links TRBV11-2 to TRBJ2-7; TRBD2 matches at 13 bases. The assigned J gene may be wrong: the sequence end matches TRBJ2-1 better. This CDR3 region has 15 residues. CDR1 SGHAT and CDR2 FQNNGV come from the germline V gene. The CDR3 bases are TGTGTCAGCAGCCAAACTAGCGGGAGGGCCTGGGAGCAGTTCTTC. This codes for CVSSQTSGRAWEQFF.

Comments on this clonotype: The CDR3 does not end in the conserved phenylalanine or tryptophan, so this is likely a read error. The DNA is left out, because the CDR3 cannot be placed on it with certainty; the CDR3 is given as TCRdb lists it. The chain carries TRBV6-5 and TRBJ1-4. A total of 14 residues make up the CDR3, ends included. Germline CDR1 reads MNHEY; CDR2 reads SVGAGI. The CDR3: CASSSPAAGEKVFY.